The text below deals with one T cell receptor (beta chain). The antigen remains undetermined. Noted treatment: oral pan-JAK inhibitor, 5-10 mg twice daily. Investigators sorted PBMCs to obtain both CD4+ and CD8+ T cells. The record originates from a study of CD8+ T cells in alopecia areata. Background on the study: A regimen of oral tofacitinib, 5 to 10 mg twice daily, was given to treated patients.

Whole-study results and caveats: Tofacitinib produced a significant decrease in scalp clonality and in expanded CD8+ clones among the top 100.

TCR sequencing used cDNA made by reverse transcription of extracted RNA. Data came from immunoSEQ multiplex PCR; TCRdb stores just in-frame clones and leaves some out. The data hold 170,000 or so clones, with around three fifths observed a single time. The sample here was CD8+ T cells sorted from blood, taken at week 24, from a patient treated with tofacitinib. This TCR came from a human donor with alopecia areata.

The CDR3 nucleotides read TGTGCCAGCAGACTGGGACAGGTCTATGGCTACACCTTC. This gives the protein CASRLGQVYGYTF. This rearrangement joins TRBV6-5 to TRBJ1-2; 8 nucleotides line up with TRBD1. This CDR3 region has 13 residues. Germline trimming cut 6 bases from V and 4 bases from J; bases unmatched to any gene: 4. Germline CDR1 reads MNHEY; CDR2 reads SVGAGI.